These 17 T cell receptor beta chains share one sample of origin, sequenced in a study of OX40 agonist ivuxolimab in advanced cancers. The protocol was immunoSEQ multiplex PCR, while the TCRdb copy is restricted to in-frame clones and leaves out a portion. The profile shows over 35,000 clones, 70% to 90% of them singletons. The sample consisted of CD4+ or CD8+ T cells sorted from blood, taken in a trial of the OX40 agonist ivuxolimab. The receptors originated from an adult with an advanced solid tumor such as melanoma, head and neck, liver or kidney cancer.

The table lists this clone with a few counts. V is TRBV4-1 and J is TRBJ2-2; maybe TRBD2 (6 bases). Germline V gives CDR1 MGHRA, CDR2 YSYEKL. Trimming removed 4 bases from V and 1 base from J, with 19 bases in between. The CDR3 is made up of 18 amino acids. The CDR3 coding sequence is TGCGCCAGCAGCCCCCGGAGGGGTGGAAATCTGAACACCGGGGAGCTGTTTTTT. Translation gives CASSPRRGGNLNTGELFF.

Remarks on this clone: The junction and the germline gene differ at one end; a read error may be behind it. The chain has TRBV7-7 and TRBJ2-2, with 7 bases that match TRBD1. Looked up from germline, CDR1 is SSHAT and CDR2 is FNYEAQ (reference sequence). The CDR3 has 15 residues. The CDR3 nucleotides are TGTGCTAGCAGCTTCGACAGGGTGAACACCGGGGAGCTGTTTTTT. Its translation: CASSFDRVNTGELFF.

This clone was seen only once. The V gene is TRBV7-2, the J gene TRBJ1-1; no firm D call. This CDR3 spans 14 amino acids. V lost 5 bases and J lost 1, with 11 bases in between. Germline CDR1 reads SGHTA; CDR2 reads FQGNSA. The CDR3 DNA is TGTGCCAGCAGCACCGTTTTAGAGAACACTGAAGCTTTCTTT. It specifies CASSTVLENTEAFF.

This chain joins TRBV7-9 and TRBJ2-1, with D tentatively TRBD2 (5 bases). The V end lost 6 bases, the J end lost 6 bases, and 18 bases lay between the germline ends. The V gene's germline CDR1 is SEHNR and CDR2 FQNEAQ (reference sequence). The CDR3 consists of 15 residues. CDR3 sequence: CASSPRRVQSNEQFF. The DNA for the CDR3 is TGTGCCAGCAGTCCTCGGCGGGTGCAAAGCAATGAGCAGTTCTTC.

This chain uses TRBV2 with TRBJ2-1; D not certain. The V end lost 4 bases, the J end lost 0 bases, and 10 bases lay between the germline ends. The CDR3 is 15 residues long. CDR1 and CDR2 from the germline V gene are SNHLY and FYNNEI. CDR3 sequence reads: CASSADTSSYNEQFF. The CDR3 DNA is TGTGCCAGCAGTGCTGACACGAGCTCCTACAATGAGCAGTTCTTC.

The chain is built from TRBV6-1 and TRBJ2-5; 8 nucleotides agree with TRBD2. The CDR3 covers 13 residues. CDR1 and CDR2 from the germline V gene are MNHNS and SASEGT. Here the CDR3 DNA reads TGTGCGACCGCGGGGGGTGACCAAGAGACCCAGTACTTC. Its translation: CATAGGDQETQYF.

The chain joins TRBV5-1 to TRBJ2-2, with no clear D. Germline V CDR1 and CDR2: SGHRS, YFSETQ. The V end was cut by 5 bases, the J end by 2 bases, with 7 bases between. This CDR3 has 13 residues. Written as DNA, the CDR3 is TGCGCCAGCAGATCCACTAACACCGGGGAGCTGTTTTTT. Encoded protein: CASRSTNTGELFF.

V gene TRBV28 combines with J gene TRBJ1-3; no definite D call. Germline CDR1 is MDHEN and CDR2 is SYDVKM. The CDR3 is 14 residues long. V shed 2 bases and J shed 2 bases, with 7 bases lying between them. CDR3 nucleotide sequence: TGTGCCAGCAGTTTAATTAGGGCTGGAAACACCATATATTTT. It translates to CASSLIRAGNTIYF.

The chain couples TRBV2 to TRBJ1-2; maybe TRBD1 (6 bases). The CDR3 consists of 14 residues. Germline lookup yields CDR1 SNHLY and CDR2 FYNNEI. V gave up 8 bases and J gave up 4 bases, with 17 bases separating them. DNA of the CDR3: TGTGCCAGCTCCTGGGGTGGCAGGGGCTATGGCTACACCTTC. It yields the protein CASSWGGRGYGYTF. Full variable domain (rest looked up from reference TRBV2 and TRBJ1-2): EPEVTQTPSHQVTQMGQEVILRCVPISNHLYFYWYRQILGQKVEFLVSFYNNEISEKSEIFDDQFSVERPDGSNFTLKIRSTKLEDSAMYFCASSWGGRGYGYTFGSGTRLTVV.

This chain uses TRBV7-6 with TRBJ1-6; D not resolved. Between the trimmed V and J ends, which lost 2 bases and 9 bases, there was a span of 8 bases. The germline gives CDR1 SGHVS, CDR2 FNYEAQ. The CDR3 has 13 residues. The CDR3 reads CASSLYGSSPLHF. The CDR3 bases are TGTGCCAGCAGCTTATACGGGAGTTCACCCCTCCACTTT. Combining the CDR3 with reference TRBV7-6 and TRBJ1-6 gives the whole variable domain GAGVSQSPRYKVTKRGQDVALRCDPISGHVSLYWYRQALGQGPEFLTYFNYEAQQDKSGLPNDRFSAERPEGSISTLTIQRTEQRDSAMYRCASSLYGSSPLHFGNGTRLTVT.

The J gene is TRBJ2-7, the V gene TRBV28, with D tentatively TRBD1 or TRBD2 (5 bases each). Trimming stripped 4 bases from V and 2 bases from J, with 18 bases between. The CDR3 sequence is 16 residues long. Per the germline V gene, CDR1 is MDHEN and CDR2 is SYDVKM. The CDR3 coding sequence is TGTGCCAGCAGTTCCAGTCCGGGACGTTCCACCTACGAGCAGTACTTC. Amino acids: CASSSSPGRSTYEQYF.

This clone was seen only a few times. The chain recombines TRBV6-1 with TRBJ1-4, with 9 bases identical to TRBD1. The V gene end was trimmed by 0 bases and the J gene end by 7 bases; junction bases not matched to a gene: 6. The V gene's germline CDR1 is MNHNS and CDR2 SASEGT. This CDR3 has 16 amino acids. The DNA for the CDR3 is TGTGCCAGCAGTGAAGCGGAGACAGGGGGTGGTGAAAAACTGTTTTTT. This gives the protein CASSEAETGGGEKLFF.

The chain employs TRBV4-1 and TRBJ2-7, with a weak D call TRBD1 (6 bases). V lost 5 bases to trimming and J lost 3 bases, with 23 bases between them. Germline CDR1 and CDR2: MGHRA and YSYEKL. The CDR3 is 17 amino acids. Written as DNA, the CDR3 is TGCGCCAGCAGCTATACCTGGACAGTCGGACTTAGCTACGAGCAGTACTTC. It is translated as CASSYTWTVGLSYEQYF.

The CDR3 bases are TGCAGCGTTATGGGACAGGGCTACGAGCAGTACTTC. Translation: CSVMGQGYEQYF. V and J are TRBV29-1 and TRBJ2-7, with TRBD1 matching 9 bases. The germline CDR1 and CDR2 sequences are SQVTM and ANQGSEA. V lost 5 bases and J lost 3; bases outside the gene matches: 2. The CDR3 runs 12 residues.

There are a few counts of this clone. This specimen includes other DNA sequences encoding the same CDR3. The chain joins TRBV11-3 to TRBJ2-5; maybe TRBD2 (6 bases). The CDR3 is 14 amino acids. The germline V gene has CDR1 SGHNT and CDR2 YENEEA. The germline V and J ends were trimmed by 2 bases and 1 base, with 8 bases remaining between them. The chain's CDR3 is CASSLRTIQETQYF. CDR3 bases: TGTGCCAGCAGCTTAAGGACTATCCAAGAGACCCAGTACTTC.

The V and J genes are TRBV29-1 and TRBJ1-2; no definite D call. Germline CDR1 and CDR2: SQVTM and ANQGSEA. Trimming pared 4 bases from V and 2 bases from J, leaving 8 bases between. CDR3 size: 12 residues. This CDR3 is CSVVRGNYGYTF. The CDR3 region has the DNA TGCAGCGTTGTTAGAGGGAACTATGGCTACACCTTC.

This clone was observed a single time. The chain couples TRBV7-2 to TRBJ1-5; 9 positions agree with TRBD1. This CDR3 is 15 amino acids long. From germline, CDR1 is SGHTA and CDR2 FQGNSA. The trim removed 1 base at V and 3 bases at J, leaving 1 base unmatched. DNA for the CDR3: TGTGCCAGCAGCTTAGGACAGGGGGACAATCAGCCCCAGCATTTT. This encodes CASSLGQGDNQPQHF.